These 32 T cell receptor beta chains were sequenced from one sample in a study of T cell changes during pregnancy in multiple sclerosis. Libraries were prepared by immunoSEQ multiplex PCR; TCRdb keeps only in-frame clonotypes and omits some of them. The sample includes under 50,000 clones, approximately 92% of them seen just once. The source was CD8+ T cells from peripheral blood mononuclear cells, collected before pregnancy. Every receptor here comes from a female donor with multiple sclerosis, enrolled in a pregnancy study.

The chain recombines TRBV15 with TRBJ2-2; D is undetermined. The ends were cut back, 1 base at V and 0 bases at J, with 12 bases in the middle. The CDR3 has 17 amino acids. Germline loops: CDR1 LNHNV, CDR2 YYDKDF (reference sequence). The CDR3 spells CATSRVPPQTNTGELFF. DNA for the CDR3: TGTGCCACCAGCAGAGTGCCTCCACAGACGAACACCGGGGAGCTGTTTTTT. Filled out from reference TRBV15 and TRBJ2-2, the complete variable domain reads DAMVIQNPRYQVTQFGKPVTLSCSQTLNHNVMYWYQQKSSQAPKLLFHYYDKDFNNEADTPDNFQSRRPNTSFCFLDIRSPGLGDTAMYLCATSRVPPQTNTGELFFGEGSRLTVL.

The chain joins TRBV5-1 to TRBJ2-3, with 7 nucleotides matching TRBD2. CDR1 and CDR2 (germline): SGHRS, YFSETQ. Trimming took 2 bases from V and 6 from J; bases not matched to a gene: 6. The CDR3 is 14 residues long. This chain's CDR3 is CASSLPSTSDTQYF. The CDR3 DNA reads TGCGCCAGCAGCTTACCCTCGACTAGCGATACGCAGTATTTT.

The CDR3 DNA is TGCGCCAGCAGCGACTTCGAAGGGGTTAAAGATGGCTACACCTTC. Translating it yields CASSDFEGVKDGYTF. The gene calls are TRBV4-1 and TRBJ1-2; D is perhaps TRBD1 (5 bases). V lost 5 bases, J lost 6 bases, and 19 bases lay in between. The CDR3 is 15 amino acids. CDR1 and CDR2 from the germline V gene are MGHRA and YSYEKL.

This clone came up a few times. The V and J genes are TRBV15 and TRBJ1-1; TRBD1 agrees at 10 bases. The V gene's germline CDR1 is LNHNV and CDR2 YYDKDF (reference sequence). The CDR3 runs 17 residues. Trimming took 5 bases from V and 0 from J; bases not matched to a gene: 9. The CDR3 region is CATSDRTGGLVNTEAFF. CDR3 bases: TGTGCCACCAGCGACCGGACAGGGGGTCTCGTGAACACTGAAGCTTTCTTT. Drawing the rest from reference TRBV15 and TRBJ1-1, the complete variable domain is DAMVIQNPRYQVTQFGKPVTLSCSQTLNHNVMYWYQQKSSQAPKLLFHYYDKDFNNEADTPDNFQSRRPNTSFCFLDIRSPGLGDTAMYLCATSDRTGGLVNTEAFFGQGTRLTVV.

The V call is TRBV28, the J call TRBJ2-1; D call uncertain. Germline CDR1 and CDR2: MDHEN and SYDVKM. This CDR3 contains 16 residues. The V and J ends lost 5 bases and 0 bases respectively, with 14 bases between them. The CDR3 protein is CASSLYNSFSYNEQFF. The CDR3 DNA reads as TGTGCCAGCAGTCTATACAATAGCTTCTCCTACAATGAGCAGTTCTTC.

This chain joins TRBV7-9 and TRBJ2-5, with 8 nucleotides matching TRBD1. The CDR3 runs to 15 residues. In germline, CDR1 is SEHNR, CDR2 FQNEAQ (reference sequence). With V trimmed by 1 base and J by 5 bases, 6 bases remained unmatched. The CDR3 reads CASSLVQGAQETQYF. CDR3 DNA sequence: TGTGCCAGCAGCTTAGTTCAGGGGGCCCAGGAGACCCAGTACTTC. Using reference TRBV7-9 and TRBJ2-5 for the parts outside the CDR3, the full variable domain is DTGVSQNPRHKITKRGQNVTFRCDPISEHNRLYWYRQTLGQGPEFLTYFQNEAQLEKSRLLSDRFSAERPKGSFSTLEIQRTEQGDSAMYLCASSLVQGAQETQYFGPGTRLLVL.

This clone was picked up one time. This sequence joins TRBV9 and TRBJ2-3; TRBD1 aligns across 7 bases. The CDR3 sequence is 17 residues long. Trimming removed 3 bases from V and 0 bases from J; junction bases left unmatched: 10. Germline CDR1 and CDR2: SGDLS and YYNGEE. Written as DNA, the CDR3 is TGTGCCAGCAGCGGACCTAGGACAGGTTATAGCACAGATACGCAGTATTTT. Translation gives CASSGPRTGYSTDTQYF.

The J gene is TRBJ2-2, the V gene TRBV28; 8 bases are a match to TRBD1. Germline CDR1 reads MDHEN; CDR2 reads SYDVKM. V dropped 2 bases and J dropped 0; count of bases not matched to a gene: 5. The length of the CDR3 is 17 residues. CDR3 region: CASSLRGQETNTGELFF. DNA for the CDR3: TGTGCCAGCAGTTTACGGGGACAGGAAACGAACACCGGGGAGCTGTTTTTT. Looking up the rest from reference TRBV28 and TRBJ2-2 gives the full variable domain: DVKVTQSSRYLVKRTGEKVFLECVQDMDHENMFWYRQDPGLGLRLIYFSYDVKMKEKGDIPEGYSVSREKKERFSLILESASTNQTSMYLCASSLRGQETNTGELFFGEGSRLTVL.

This sequence joins TRBV27 and TRBJ1-5; TRBD1 matches 9 bases. From germline, CDR1 is MNHEY and CDR2 SMNVEV (reference sequence). Unmatched junction bases numbered 6, after V lost 4 bases and J lost 5 bases. The CDR3 spans 15 residues. The CDR3 is CASSSWGQGDQPQHF. Here the CDR3 DNA reads TGTGCCAGCAGTTCCTGGGGACAGGGAGATCAGCCCCAGCATTTT.

The rearrangement joins TRBV6-1 to TRBJ1-5, with D maybe TRBD1 (5 bases). Trimming left V 3 bases short and J 0 bases short, with 9 bases between. The CDR3 length is 15 residues. Germline V lookup: CDR1 MNHNS, CDR2 SASEGT. CDR3 amino acids: CASSDTGYSNQPQHF. CDR3 nucleotide sequence: TGTGCCAGCAGTGATACAGGTTATAGCAATCAGCCCCAGCATTTT.

This clone was picked up one time. This sequence joins TRBV7-2 and TRBJ1-4; 11 nucleotides match TRBD1. This CDR3 is built from 18 residues. Germline assignment: CDR1 SGHTA and CDR2 FQGNSA. The junction had 12 bases not matched to a gene; V was cut back by 5 bases and J by 4 bases. The CDR3 nucleotides read TGTGCCAGCAGCCCCCGCGGACAGGGGGCGTCGGGTAATGAAAAACTGTTTTTT. Its translation: CASSPRGQGASGNEKLFF. The whole variable domain, remainder taken from reference TRBV7-2 and TRBJ1-4, is GAGVSQSPSNKVTEKGKDVELRCDPISGHTALYWYRQSLGQGLEFLIYFQGNSAPDKSGLPSDRFSAERTGGSVSTLTIQRTQQEDSAVYLCASSPRGQGASGNEKLFFGSGTQLSVL.

This clone was seen a single time. The genes are TRBV28 and TRBJ2-7; no clear D. The CDR3 loop spans 13 amino acids. Trimming took off 3 bases at V and 1 base at J, with 7 bases between the two ends. Germline CDR1 and CDR2: MDHEN and SYDVKM. In DNA form, the CDR3 reads TGTGCCAGCAGTTTCGAACAGTCCTACGAGCAGTACTTC. This codes for CASSFEQSYEQYF. Using reference TRBV28 and TRBJ2-7 for the parts outside the CDR3, the full variable domain is DVKVTQSSRYLVKRTGEKVFLECVQDMDHENMFWYRQDPGLGLRLIYFSYDVKMKEKGDIPEGYSVSREKKERFSLILESASTNQTSMYLCASSFEQSYEQYFGPGTRLTVT.

The genes are TRBV27 and TRBJ2-7, with 9 bases that match TRBD2. The CDR3 is made up of 14 amino acids. The ends lost 2 bases at V and 5 bases at J; junction bases unmatched: 4. Germline loops: CDR1 MNHEY, CDR2 SMNVEV (reference sequence). CDR3 sequence reads: CASSLGAGGNEQYF. The CDR3, as DNA: TGTGCCAGCAGTTTAGGAGCGGGAGGCAACGAGCAGTACTTC.

This clone was seen just once. The gene calls are TRBV10-3 and TRBJ2-7; TRBD1 matches at 11 bases. V shed 8 bases, J shed 4 bases, and the junction held 10 bases outside the gene matches. The V gene's germline CDR1 is ENHRY and CDR2 SYGVKD. The CDR3 is 15 residues long. CDR3 coding DNA: TGTGCCATCTCCGGACAGGGGGCAGGGCTTTACGAGCAGTACTTC. It specifies CAISGQGAGLYEQYF.

This sequence joins TRBV7-6 and TRBJ2-5; 7 positions match TRBD1. This CDR3 spans 13 amino acids. The V segment lost 2 bases and the J segment 4 bases; nucleotides outside the gene matches: 1. CDR1 and CDR2 (germline): SGHVS, FNYEAQ. The CDR3 here is CASSLRGRETQYF. DNA for the CDR3: TGTGCCAGCAGCTTAAGGGGGCGAGAGACCCAGTACTTC.

The chain has TRBV11-2 and TRBJ2-4; a weak D match, TRBD1 (6 bases). V was shortened by 0 bases and J by 6 bases, with 21 bases between the two germline ends. Germline V gene lookup returns CDR1 SGHAT and CDR2 FQNNGV. The CDR3 covers 18 residues. CDR3 sequence reads: CASSLDNRDTGFRNIQYF. The DNA of the CDR3 is TGTGCCAGCAGCTTAGATAACCGGGACACGGGCTTCCGAAACATTCAGTACTTC. The full variable domain, rest sourced from reference TRBV11-2 and TRBJ2-4, is EAGVAQSPRYKIIEKRQSVAFWCNPISGHATLYWYQQILGQGPKLLIQFQNNGVVDDSQLPKDRFSAERLKGVDSTLKIQPAKLEDSAVYLCASSLDNRDTGFRNIQYFGAGTRLSVL.

This clone was seen once. The CDR3 here is CASKGQGHSYEQYF. Written as DNA, the CDR3 is TGTGCCAGCAAAGGACAGGGGCATTCCTACGAGCAGTACTTC. The rearrangement joins TRBV27 to TRBJ2-7; 9 bases align to TRBD1. V lost 7 bases to trimming and J lost 1 base; unmatched junction nucleotides: 5. Germline loops: CDR1 MNHEY, CDR2 SMNVEV (reference sequence). The CDR3 is made up of 14 amino acids.

The V call is TRBV6-1, the J call TRBJ1-5, with D maybe TRBD1 (6 bases). Germline CDR1 is MNHNS and CDR2 is SASEGT. Trimming removed 5 bases at V and 7 bases at J, with 9 bases between. This CDR3 has 12 residues. The CDR3 reads CASSIRGQPQHF. CDR3 nucleotide sequence: TGTGCCAGCAGTATCAGGGGACAGCCCCAGCATTTT.

This clone was recorded once. This chain links TRBV27 with TRBJ2-3, with D possibly matching TRBD1 (6 bases). From germline, CDR1 is MNHEY and CDR2 SMNVEV (reference sequence). V shed 2 bases and J shed 0 bases, with 12 bases lying between them. The CDR3 has 16 amino acids. The CDR3 reads CASSLETGTSTDTQYF. The CDR3 coding sequence is TGTGCCAGCAGTTTAGAGACAGGAACTAGCACAGATACGCAGTATTTT.

The gene calls are TRBV30 and TRBJ1-4; 8 nucleotides line up with TRBD1. Germline V lookup: CDR1 GTSNPN, CDR2 SVGIG (reference sequence). V lost 6 bases, J lost 11 bases, and 11 bases stayed unmatched. This CDR3 has 13 residues. CDR3 sequence reads: CACPQGDFRKLFF. The CDR3 coding sequence is TGTGCCTGTCCACAGGGGGACTTTCGGAAACTGTTTTTT.

The rearrangement uses TRBV5-1 and TRBJ2-7; possible D gene TRBD1, 6 bases. In germline, CDR1 is SGHRS, CDR2 YFSETQ. The CDR3 runs 15 residues. V was trimmed by 0 bases and J by 0 bases, leaving 10 bases between them. DNA for the CDR3: TGCGCCAGCAGCTTGGGACAGGCCTTCTCCTACGAGCAGTACTTC. This codes for CASSLGQAFSYEQYF.

The V call is TRBV27, the J call TRBJ1-5; weak D call: TRBD1 (6 bases). CDR1 and CDR2 (germline): MNHEY, SMNVEV (reference sequence). Trimming removed 4 bases from V and 3 bases from J, with 10 bases in between. The CDR3 covers 14 residues. The CDR3 nucleotides read TGTGCCAGCAGTTCAGGACAGCTCAATCAGCCCCAGCATTTT. It yields the protein CASSSGQLNQPQHF.

The chain employs TRBV13 and TRBJ2-3; maybe TRBD1 (6 bases). The CDR3 runs to 19 residues. Germline CDR1 PRHDT, CDR2 FYEKMQ (reference sequence). Trimming took off 4 bases at V and 2 bases at J, with 25 bases between the two ends. CDR3 coding DNA: TGTGCCAGCAGCTCCCGGACCCGGGAAGGGGGAGCCTCCACAGATACGCAGTATTTT. Protein: CASSSRTREGGASTDTQYF.

The chain links TRBV27 to TRBJ1-4; 7 positions match TRBD1. The CDR3 contains 14 residues. The ends lost 8 bases at V and 7 bases at J; junction bases unmatched: 10. Germline V CDR1 and CDR2: MNHEY, SMNVEV (reference sequence). CDR3 nucleotides: TGTGCCAGCGGAATCAGGGGGGAAGGTGAAAAACTGTTTTTT. Protein product: CASGIRGEGEKLFF.

This clone was recorded only once. The chain links TRBV6-1 to TRBJ2-2, with TRBD1 matching over 7 bases. CDR1 and CDR2 from the germline V gene are MNHNS and SASEGT. This CDR3 has 16 residues. V shed 4 bases and J 1 base; nucleotides not matched to a gene: 6. The CDR3 DNA reads TGTGCCAGCAGTGGGTTGACAGGGCAGAACACCGGGGAGCTGTTTTTT. Translated, it gives CASSGLTGQNTGELFF.

The gene calls are TRBV27 and TRBJ1-2; no clear D. The CDR3 is 14 residues long. Trimming stripped 5 bases from V and 8 bases from J, with 18 bases between. Germline CDR1 reads MNHEY; CDR2 reads SMNVEV (reference sequence). The CDR3: CASSPSTAPRGYTF. In nucleotides, the CDR3 is TGTGCCAGCAGTCCCTCGACGGCCCCTAGGGGCTACACCTTC.

The count of this clone is one. The V and J genes are TRBV7-9 and TRBJ1-2; 9 bases map to TRBD1. The germline V gene encodes CDR1 SEHNR and CDR2 FQNEAQ (reference sequence). The CDR3 length is 15 residues. Germline trimming cut 1 base from V and 0 bases from J; bases unmatched to any gene: 0. CDR3 protein: CASSLGTGANYGYTF. CDR3 sequence (DNA): TGTGCCAGCAGCTTAGGGACAGGGGCTAACTATGGCTACACCTTC. Full variable domain (remainder filled in from reference TRBV7-9 and TRBJ1-2): DTGVSQNPRHKITKRGQNVTFRCDPISEHNRLYWYRQTLGQGPEFLTYFQNEAQLEKSRLLSDRFSAERPKGSFSTLEIQRTEQGDSAMYLCASSLGTGANYGYTFGSGTRLTVV.

The chain is built from TRBV21-1 and TRBJ2-3; TRBD2 reflects the table's D call only, with no check against the DNA. TRBV21-1 is a documented pseudogene. The CDR3 has 16 residues. The CDR3 region has the DNA TGTGCCAGCAGCCCTCTCCGGCGGGGGGTGGCAGATACGCAGTATTTT. Translation gives CASSPLRRGVADTQYF.

This clone came up a few times. The gene calls are TRBV2 and TRBJ1-1; unclear D gene. CDR1 is SNHLY, CDR2 FYNNEI, per germline. The V and J ends lost 2 bases and 7 bases respectively, with 17 bases between them. The CDR3 runs 15 residues. In DNA form, the CDR3 reads TGTGCCAGCAGTGAAAGTGCAGACTTCCTTCTTGAAGCTTTCTTT. Translated, it gives CASSESADFLLEAFF.

V usage is TRBV4-1 and J usage is TRBJ2-1, with 8 bases aligning to TRBD2. CDR3 length: 15 residues. Germline CDR1 reads MGHRA; CDR2 reads YSYEKL. The V gene end was trimmed by 1 base and the J gene end by 6 bases; junction bases not matched to a gene: 5. The CDR3 loop is CASSQGSGGLNEQFF. The CDR3 DNA reads TGCGCCAGCAGCCAAGGGTCGGGAGGGCTCAATGAGCAGTTCTTC.

The chain employs TRBV7-9 and TRBJ2-7; 10 bases are a match to TRBD2. The CDR3 spans 16 residues. The trim removed 5 bases at V and 3 bases at J, leaving 10 bases unmatched. Germline CDR1 reads SEHNR; CDR2 reads FQNEAQ (reference sequence). The CDR3 spells CASSAVSGRALYEQYF. DNA of the CDR3: TGTGCCAGCAGCGCCGTAAGCGGGAGGGCTCTCTACGAGCAGTACTTC.

The V call is TRBV16, the J call TRBJ2-7; TRBD2 matches at 9 bases. The germline V gene encodes CDR1 KGHSY and CDR2 FQNENV. The V gene end was trimmed by 5 bases and the J gene end by 2 bases; junction bases not matched to a gene: 4. CDR3 length equals 14 residues. The CDR3 reads CASSGTSRPYEQYF. CDR3 DNA: TGTGCCAGCAGCGGGACTAGCAGACCCTACGAGCAGTACTTC.